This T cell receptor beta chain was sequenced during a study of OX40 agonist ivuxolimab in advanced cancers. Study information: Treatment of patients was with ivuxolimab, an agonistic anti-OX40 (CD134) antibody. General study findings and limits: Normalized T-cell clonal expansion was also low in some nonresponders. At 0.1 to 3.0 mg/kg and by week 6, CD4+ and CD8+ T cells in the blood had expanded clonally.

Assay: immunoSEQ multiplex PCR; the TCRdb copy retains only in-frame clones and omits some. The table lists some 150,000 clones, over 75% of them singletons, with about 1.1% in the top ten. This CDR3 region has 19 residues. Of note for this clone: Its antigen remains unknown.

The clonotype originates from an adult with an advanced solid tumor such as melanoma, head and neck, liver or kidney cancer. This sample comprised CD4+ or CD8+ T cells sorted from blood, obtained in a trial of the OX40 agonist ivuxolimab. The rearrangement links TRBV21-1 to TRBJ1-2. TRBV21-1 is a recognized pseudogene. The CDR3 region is CASSDYGRLRSSWLYGYTF. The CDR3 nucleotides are TGTGCCAGCAGCGACTACGGTCGCCTGCGCTCGTCCTGGCTCTATGGCTACACCTTC.